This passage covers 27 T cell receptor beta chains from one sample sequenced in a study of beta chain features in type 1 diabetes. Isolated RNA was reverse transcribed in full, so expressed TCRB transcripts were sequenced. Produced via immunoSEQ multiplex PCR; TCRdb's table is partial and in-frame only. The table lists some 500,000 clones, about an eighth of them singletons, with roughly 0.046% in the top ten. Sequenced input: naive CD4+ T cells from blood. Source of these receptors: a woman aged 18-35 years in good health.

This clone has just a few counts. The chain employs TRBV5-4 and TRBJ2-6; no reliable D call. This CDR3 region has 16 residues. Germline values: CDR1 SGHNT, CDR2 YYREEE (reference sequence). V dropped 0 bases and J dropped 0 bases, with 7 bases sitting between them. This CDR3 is CASSLDALSGANVLTF. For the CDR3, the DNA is TGTGCCAGCAGCTTGGATGCCCTCTCTGGGGCCAACGTCCTGACTTTC.

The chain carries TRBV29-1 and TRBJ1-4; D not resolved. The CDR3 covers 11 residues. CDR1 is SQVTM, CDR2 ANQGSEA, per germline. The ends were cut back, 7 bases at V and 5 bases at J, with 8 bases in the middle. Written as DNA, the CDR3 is TGCAGCGGCCGTATAAATGAAAAACTGTTTTTT. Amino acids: CSGRINEKLFF.

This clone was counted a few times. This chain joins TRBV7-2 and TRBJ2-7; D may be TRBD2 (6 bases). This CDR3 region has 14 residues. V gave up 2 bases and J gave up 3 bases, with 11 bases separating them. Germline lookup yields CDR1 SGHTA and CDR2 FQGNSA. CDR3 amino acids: CASSLSSGFYEQYF. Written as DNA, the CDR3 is TGTGCCAGCAGCTTAAGTAGCGGATTCTACGAGCAGTACTTC.

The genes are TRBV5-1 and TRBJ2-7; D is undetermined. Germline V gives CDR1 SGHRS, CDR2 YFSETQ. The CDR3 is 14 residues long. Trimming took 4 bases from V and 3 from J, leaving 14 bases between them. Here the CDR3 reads CASSRSAGGYEQYF. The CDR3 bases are TGCGCCAGCAGCCGCTCGGCCGGCGGCTACGAGCAGTACTTC. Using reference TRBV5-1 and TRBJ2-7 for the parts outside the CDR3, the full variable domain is KAGVTQTPRYLIKTRGQQVTLSCSPISGHRSVSWYQQTPGQGLQFLFEYFSETQRNKGNFPGRFSGRQFSNSRSEMNVSTLELGDSALYLCASSRSAGGYEQYFGPGTRLTVT.

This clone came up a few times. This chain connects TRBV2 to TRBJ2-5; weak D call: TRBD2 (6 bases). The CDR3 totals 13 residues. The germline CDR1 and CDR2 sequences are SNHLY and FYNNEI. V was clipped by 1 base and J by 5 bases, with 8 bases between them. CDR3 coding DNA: TGTGCCAGCAGTGAAGGGGGGGTTGAGACCCAGTACTTC. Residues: CASSEGGVETQYF.

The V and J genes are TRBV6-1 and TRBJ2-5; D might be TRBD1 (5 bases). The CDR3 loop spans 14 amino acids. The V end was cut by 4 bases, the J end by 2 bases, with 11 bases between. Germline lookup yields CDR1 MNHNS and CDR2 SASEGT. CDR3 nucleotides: TGTGCCAGCAGTGTTGATCCAGGGCAAGAGACCCAGTACTTC. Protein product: CASSVDPGQETQYF.

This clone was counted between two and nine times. CDR3: CASSIPLSTQYF. The CDR3 DNA reads TGTGCCAGCAGCATCCCGTTATCTACGCAGTATTTT. V usage is TRBV7-2 and J usage is TRBJ2-3; D gene unclear. The CDR3 length is 12 residues. Germline loops: CDR1 SGHTA, CDR2 FQGNSA. V dropped 5 bases and J dropped 8 bases, with 11 bases sitting between them.

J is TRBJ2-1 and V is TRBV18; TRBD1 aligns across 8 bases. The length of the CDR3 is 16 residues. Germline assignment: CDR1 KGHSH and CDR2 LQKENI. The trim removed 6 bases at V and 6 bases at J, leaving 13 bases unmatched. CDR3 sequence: CASSLAGGSWGNEQFF. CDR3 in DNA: TGTGCCAGCTCCCTTGCAGGGGGCTCCTGGGGCAATGAGCAGTTCTTC.

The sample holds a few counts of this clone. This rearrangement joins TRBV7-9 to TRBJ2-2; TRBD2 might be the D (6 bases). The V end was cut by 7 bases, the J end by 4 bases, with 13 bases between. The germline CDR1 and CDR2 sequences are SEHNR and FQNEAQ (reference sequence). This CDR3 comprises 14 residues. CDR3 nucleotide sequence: TGTGCCAGCACAAACGGAGCGGGCACCGGGGAGCTGTTTTTT. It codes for CASTNGAGTGELFF.

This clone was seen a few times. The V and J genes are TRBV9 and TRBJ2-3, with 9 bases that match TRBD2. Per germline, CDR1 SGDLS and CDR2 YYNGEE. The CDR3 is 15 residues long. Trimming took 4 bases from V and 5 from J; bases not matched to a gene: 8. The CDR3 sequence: CASSSFAGGIDTQYF. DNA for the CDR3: TGTGCCAGCAGCTCCTTTGCGGGAGGGATAGATACGCAGTATTTT.

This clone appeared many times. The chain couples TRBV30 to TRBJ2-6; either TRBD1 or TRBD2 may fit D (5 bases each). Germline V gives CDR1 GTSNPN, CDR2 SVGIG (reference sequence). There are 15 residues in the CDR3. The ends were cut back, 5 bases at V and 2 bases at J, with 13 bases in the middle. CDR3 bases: TGTGCCTGGTGGGGGTTTTCGGCTGGGGCCAACGTCCTGACTTTC. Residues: CAWWGFSAGANVLTF.

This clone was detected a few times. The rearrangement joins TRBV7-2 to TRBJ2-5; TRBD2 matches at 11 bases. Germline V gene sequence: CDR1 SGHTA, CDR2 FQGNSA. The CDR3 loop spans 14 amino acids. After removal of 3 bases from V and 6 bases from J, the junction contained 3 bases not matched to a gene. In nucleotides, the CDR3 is TGTGCCAGCAGCTTTAGCGGGAGGGCTAAGACCCAGTACTTC. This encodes CASSFSGRAKTQYF.

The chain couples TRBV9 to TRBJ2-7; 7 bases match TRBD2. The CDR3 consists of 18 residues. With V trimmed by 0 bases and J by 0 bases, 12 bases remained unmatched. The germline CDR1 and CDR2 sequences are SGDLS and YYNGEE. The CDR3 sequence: CASSVGGGRGTSSYEQYF. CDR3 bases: TGTGCCAGCAGCGTAGGAGGAGGGCGGGGGACGTCCTCCTACGAGCAGTACTTC.

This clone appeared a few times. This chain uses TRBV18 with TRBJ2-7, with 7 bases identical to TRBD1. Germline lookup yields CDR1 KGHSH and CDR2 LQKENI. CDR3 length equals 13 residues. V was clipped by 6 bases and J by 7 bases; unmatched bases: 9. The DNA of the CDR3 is TGTGCCAGCTCTCCTACAGGGGCGGAAGAGCAGTACGTC. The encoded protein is CASSPTGAEEQYV.

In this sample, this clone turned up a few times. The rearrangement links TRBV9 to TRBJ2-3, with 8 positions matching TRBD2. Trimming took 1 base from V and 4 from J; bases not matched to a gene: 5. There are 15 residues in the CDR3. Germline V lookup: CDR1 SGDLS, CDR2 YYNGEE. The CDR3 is CASSVSTSGPDTQYF. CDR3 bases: TGTGCCAGCAGCGTATCAACTAGCGGACCAGATACGCAGTATTTT. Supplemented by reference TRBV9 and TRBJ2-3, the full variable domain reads DSGVTQTPKHLITATGQRVTLRCSPRSGDLSVYWYQQSLDQGLQFLIQYYNGEERAKGNILERFSAQQFPDLHSELNLSSLELGDSALYFCASSVSTSGPDTQYFGPGTRLTVL.

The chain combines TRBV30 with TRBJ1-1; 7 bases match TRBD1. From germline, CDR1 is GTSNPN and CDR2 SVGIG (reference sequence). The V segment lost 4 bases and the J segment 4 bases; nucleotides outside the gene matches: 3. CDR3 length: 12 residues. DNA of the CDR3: TGTGCCTGGAAGTACAGGGGCACTGAAGCTTTCTTT. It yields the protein CAWKYRGTEAFF.

CDR3 protein: CASSVGVNSPLHF. The DNA of the CDR3 is TGTGCCAGCTCCGTTGGGGTTAACTCACCCCTCCACTTT. J is TRBJ1-6 and V is TRBV27; unclear D gene. V lost 8 bases, J lost 10 bases, and 15 bases lay in between. CDR1 MNHEY and CDR2 SMNVEV come from the germline V gene (reference sequence). The CDR3 runs 13 residues.

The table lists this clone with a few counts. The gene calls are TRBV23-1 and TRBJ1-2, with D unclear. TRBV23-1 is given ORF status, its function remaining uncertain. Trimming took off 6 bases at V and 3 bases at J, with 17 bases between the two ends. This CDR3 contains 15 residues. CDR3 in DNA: TGCGCCAGCAGCCGACCGTTAGATCTGGACTATGGCTACACCTTC. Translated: CASSRPLDLDYGYTF.

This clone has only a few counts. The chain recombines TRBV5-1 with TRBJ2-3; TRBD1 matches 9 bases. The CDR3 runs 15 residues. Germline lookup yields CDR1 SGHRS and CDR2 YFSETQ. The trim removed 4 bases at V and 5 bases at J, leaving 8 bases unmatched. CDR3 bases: TGCGCCAGCAGCCCGACAGGGGGTAGTATAGATACGCAGTATTTT. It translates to CASSPTGGSIDTQYF.

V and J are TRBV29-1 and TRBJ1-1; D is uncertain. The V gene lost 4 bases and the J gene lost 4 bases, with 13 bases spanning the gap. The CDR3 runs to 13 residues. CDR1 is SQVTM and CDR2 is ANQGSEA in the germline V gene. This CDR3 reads CSVVTSSGTEAFF. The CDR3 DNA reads TGCAGCGTTGTAACCAGCTCGGGCACTGAAGCTTTCTTT.

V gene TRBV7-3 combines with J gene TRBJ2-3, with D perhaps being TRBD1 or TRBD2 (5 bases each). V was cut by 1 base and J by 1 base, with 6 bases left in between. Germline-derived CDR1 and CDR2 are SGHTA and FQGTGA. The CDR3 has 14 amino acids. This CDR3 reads CASSLMGGTDTQYF. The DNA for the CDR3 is TGTGCCAGCAGCTTAATGGGGGGCACAGATACGCAGTATTTT.

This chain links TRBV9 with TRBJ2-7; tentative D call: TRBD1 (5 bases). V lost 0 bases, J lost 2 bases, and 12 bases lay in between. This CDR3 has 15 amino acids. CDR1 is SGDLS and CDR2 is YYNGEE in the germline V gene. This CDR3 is CASSVGAGHTYEQYF. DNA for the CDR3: TGTGCCAGCAGCGTAGGGGCAGGGCACACCTACGAGCAGTACTTC.

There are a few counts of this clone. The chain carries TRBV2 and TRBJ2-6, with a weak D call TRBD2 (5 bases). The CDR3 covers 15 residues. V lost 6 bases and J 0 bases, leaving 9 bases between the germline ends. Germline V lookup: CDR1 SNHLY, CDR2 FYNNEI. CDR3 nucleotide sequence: TGTGCCAGCAGGGAGGTTCACTCTGGGGCCAACGTCCTGACTTTC. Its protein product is CASREVHSGANVLTF. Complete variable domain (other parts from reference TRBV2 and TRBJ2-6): EPEVTQTPSHQVTQMGQEVILRCVPISNHLYFYWYRQILGQKVEFLVSFYNNEISEKSEIFDDQFSVERPDGSNFTLKIRSTKLEDSAMYFCASREVHSGANVLTFGAGSRLTVL.

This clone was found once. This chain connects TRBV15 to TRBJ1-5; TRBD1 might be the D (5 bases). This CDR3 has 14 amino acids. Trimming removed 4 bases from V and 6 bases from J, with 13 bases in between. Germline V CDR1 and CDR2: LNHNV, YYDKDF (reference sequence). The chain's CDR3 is CATSMMDGGQPQHF. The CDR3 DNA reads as TGTGCCACCAGCATGATGGATGGGGGTCAGCCCCAGCATTTT.

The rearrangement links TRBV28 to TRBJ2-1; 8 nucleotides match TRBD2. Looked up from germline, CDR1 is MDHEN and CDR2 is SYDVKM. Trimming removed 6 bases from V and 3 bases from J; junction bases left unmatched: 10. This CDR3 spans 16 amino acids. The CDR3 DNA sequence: TGTGCCAGCAGACCGGCGACCGGGACTAGCTACAATGAGCAGTTCTTC. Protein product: CASRPATGTSYNEQFF. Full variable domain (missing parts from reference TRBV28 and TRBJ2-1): DVKVTQSSRYLVKRTGEKVFLECVQDMDHENMFWYRQDPGLGLRLIYFSYDVKMKEKGDIPEGYSVSREKKERFSLILESASTNQTSMYLCASRPATGTSYNEQFFGPGTRLTVL.

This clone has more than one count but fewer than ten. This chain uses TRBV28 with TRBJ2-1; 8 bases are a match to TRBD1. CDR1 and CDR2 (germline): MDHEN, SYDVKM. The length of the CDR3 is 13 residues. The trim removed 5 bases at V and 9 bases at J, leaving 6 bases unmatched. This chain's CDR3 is CASSRIRGREQFF. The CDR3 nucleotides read TGTGCCAGCAGTCGTATCAGGGGGCGTGAGCAGTTCTTC. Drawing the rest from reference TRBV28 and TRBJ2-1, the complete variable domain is DVKVTQSSRYLVKRTGEKVFLECVQDMDHENMFWYRQDPGLGLRLIYFSYDVKMKEKGDIPEGYSVSREKKERFSLILESASTNQTSMYLCASSRIRGREQFFGPGTRLTVL.

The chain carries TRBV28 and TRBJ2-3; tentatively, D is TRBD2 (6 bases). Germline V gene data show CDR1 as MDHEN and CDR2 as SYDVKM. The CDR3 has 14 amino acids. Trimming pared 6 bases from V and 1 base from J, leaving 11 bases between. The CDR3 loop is CASRNTGGTDTQYF. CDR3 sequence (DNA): TGTGCCAGCAGGAATACGGGGGGCACAGATACGCAGTATTTT.